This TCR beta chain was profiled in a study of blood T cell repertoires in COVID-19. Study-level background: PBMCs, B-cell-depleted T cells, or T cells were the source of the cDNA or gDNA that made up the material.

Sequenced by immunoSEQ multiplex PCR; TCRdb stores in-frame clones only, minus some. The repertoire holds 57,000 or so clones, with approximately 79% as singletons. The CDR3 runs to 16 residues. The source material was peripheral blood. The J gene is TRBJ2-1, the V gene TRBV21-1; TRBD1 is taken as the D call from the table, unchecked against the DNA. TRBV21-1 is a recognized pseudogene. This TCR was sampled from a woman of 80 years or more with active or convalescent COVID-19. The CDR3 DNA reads TGTGCCAGCAGCAAACCCACAGGGGGCCCCTACAATGAGCAGTTCTTC. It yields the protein CASSKPTGGPYNEQFF.